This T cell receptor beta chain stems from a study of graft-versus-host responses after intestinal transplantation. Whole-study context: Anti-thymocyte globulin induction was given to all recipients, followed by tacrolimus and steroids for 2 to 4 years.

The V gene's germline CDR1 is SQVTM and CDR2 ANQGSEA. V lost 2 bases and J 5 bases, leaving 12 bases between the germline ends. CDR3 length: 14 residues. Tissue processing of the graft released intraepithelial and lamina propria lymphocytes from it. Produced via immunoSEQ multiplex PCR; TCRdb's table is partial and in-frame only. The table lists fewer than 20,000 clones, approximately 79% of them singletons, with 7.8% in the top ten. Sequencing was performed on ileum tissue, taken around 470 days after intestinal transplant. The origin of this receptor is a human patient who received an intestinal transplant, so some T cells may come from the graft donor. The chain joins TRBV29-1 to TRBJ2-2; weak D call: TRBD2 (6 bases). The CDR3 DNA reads TGCAGCGTTGAAACCGGGAGCGGGACCGGGGAGCTGTTTTTT. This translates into CSVETGSGTGELFF.